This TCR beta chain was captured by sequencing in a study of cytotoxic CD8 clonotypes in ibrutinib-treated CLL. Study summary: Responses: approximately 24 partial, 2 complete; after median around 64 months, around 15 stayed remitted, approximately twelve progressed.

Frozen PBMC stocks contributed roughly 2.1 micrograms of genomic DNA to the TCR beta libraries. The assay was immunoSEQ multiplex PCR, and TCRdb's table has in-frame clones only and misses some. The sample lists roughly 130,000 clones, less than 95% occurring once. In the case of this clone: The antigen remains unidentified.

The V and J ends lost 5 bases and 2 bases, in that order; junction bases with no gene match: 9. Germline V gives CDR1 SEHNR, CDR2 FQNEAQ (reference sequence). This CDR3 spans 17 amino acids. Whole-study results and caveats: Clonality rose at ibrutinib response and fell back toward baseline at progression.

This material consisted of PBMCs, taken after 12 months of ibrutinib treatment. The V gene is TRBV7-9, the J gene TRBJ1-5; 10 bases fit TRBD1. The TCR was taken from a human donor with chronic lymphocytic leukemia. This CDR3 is CASSAGGTGVGNQPQHF. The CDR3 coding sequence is TGTGCCAGCAGCGCCGGTGGGACAGGGGTGGGCAATCAGCCCCAGCATTTT. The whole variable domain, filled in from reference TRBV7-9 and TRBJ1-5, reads DTGVSQNPRHKITKRGQNVTFRCDPISEHNRLYWYRQTLGQGPEFLTYFQNEAQLEKSRLLSDRFSAERPKGSFSTLEIQRTEQGDSAMYLCASSAGGTGVGNQPQHFGDGTRLSIL.